Following are 16 T cell receptor beta chains from one sample sequenced in a study of blood T cell repertoires in COVID-19. Assay used: immunoSEQ multiplex PCR; TCRdb lists only in-frame clones, some missing. Altogether some 130,000 clones are present, over 75% being singletons, with the ten largest covering about a tenth. Sequencing was carried out using peripheral blood. The receptors stem from a man older than 75 with acute or convalescent COVID-19.

About this clone itself: Other DNA sequences from this sample encode an identical CDR3 as well. The chain is built from TRBV6-5 and TRBJ1-1; D is possibly TRBD1 (5 bases). CDR1 MNHEY and CDR2 SVGAGI come from the germline V gene. The CDR3 runs 15 residues. V dropped 0 bases and J dropped 5 bases, with 13 bases sitting between them. DNA for the CDR3: TGTGCCAGCAGTTACTCGAGGCAGGGAAGGACTGAAGCTTTCTTT. Encoded protein: CASSYSRQGRTEAFF.

This clone was seen a single time. The chain employs TRBV28 and TRBJ2-1; possible D gene TRBD2, 6 bases. Germline V gene data show CDR1 as MDHEN and CDR2 as SYDVKM. CDR3 length equals 14 residues. The V and J ends lost 2 bases and 6 bases respectively, with 11 bases between them. For the CDR3, the DNA is TGTGCCAGCAGTTTAGGAGGGGATGGCAATGAGCAGTTCTTC. Translated: CASSLGGDGNEQFF.

The chain has TRBV29-1 and TRBJ1-5, with D tentatively TRBD1 (5 bases). The CDR3 covers 12 residues. Trimming took off 4 bases at V and 9 bases at J, with 13 bases between the two ends. Germline assignment: CDR1 SQVTM and CDR2 ANQGSEA. CDR3 bases: TGCAGCGTTGGTTCAGGGCCGGGGCCCCAGCATTTT. This encodes CSVGSGPGPQHF.

The chain combines TRBV24-1 with TRBJ1-5; D remains ambiguous. Trimming stripped 4 bases from V and 0 bases from J, with 6 bases between. The germline CDR1 and CDR2 sequences are KGHDR and SFDVKD. The CDR3 is 14 amino acids. The CDR3 bases are TGTGCCACCAGTGAGGAGTATAGCAATCAGCCCCAGCATTTT. Translated, it gives CATSEEYSNQPQHF.

This clone is a singleton in its sample. This chain uses TRBV6-2 or TRBV6-3 with TRBJ1-2; unclear D gene. V dropped 7 bases and J dropped 4 bases, with 22 bases sitting between them. In germline, CDR1 is MNHEY, CDR2 SVGEGT. The CDR3 consists of 16 residues. The CDR3 region is CASTPLNGGIIYGYTF. For the CDR3, the DNA is TGTGCCAGCACCCCACTAAACGGCGGGATTATCTATGGCTACACCTTC.

V and J are TRBV7-2 and TRBJ1-4, with 9 bases fitting TRBD1. CDR1 and CDR2 (germline): SGHTA, FQGNSA. Trimming removed 1 base from V and 3 bases from J; junction bases left unmatched: 3. The CDR3 spans 16 residues. The CDR3: CASSLVGQGSNEKLFF. The CDR3 bases are TGTGCCAGCAGCTTAGTAGGACAGGGGTCTAATGAAAAACTGTTTTTT.

The chain is built from TRBV7-2 and TRBJ1-2, with a possible D match to TRBD1 (5 bases). This CDR3 is built from 14 residues. Trimming took off 1 base at V and 4 bases at J, with 10 bases between the two ends. The germline CDR1 and CDR2 sequences are SGHTA and FQGNSA. The CDR3 region has the DNA TGTGCCAGCAGCTTAGAAGCGGGGGTCTATGGCTACACCTTC. It translates to CASSLEAGVYGYTF.

The chain combines TRBV6-4 with TRBJ2-2; D remains unclear. This CDR3 region has 12 residues. V lost 6 bases and J lost 2, with 4 bases in between. Germline CDR1 reads MRHNA; CDR2 reads SNTAGT. This CDR3 is CASSVNTGELFF. CDR3 in DNA: TGTGCCAGCAGCGTAAACACCGGGGAGCTGTTTTTT.

This clone was seen more than once but under ten times. The V call is TRBV11-3, the J call TRBJ2-2, with 7 bases fitting TRBD1. V was clipped by 5 bases and J by 8 bases; unmatched bases: 8. Germline lookup yields CDR1 SGHNT and CDR2 YENEEA. There are 14 residues in the CDR3. The CDR3, as DNA: TGTGCCAGCAGCCCAGGGGGAATTTCTGGGGAGCTGTTTTTT. Its translation is CASSPGGISGELFF.

The chain carries TRBV5-4 and TRBJ1-4; D is ambiguous. This CDR3 is 13 amino acids long. Looked up from germline, CDR1 is SGHNT and CDR2 is YYREEE (reference sequence). V was clipped by 0 bases and J by 8 bases, with 8 bases between them. The CDR3 loop reads CASSLGSREKLFF. CDR3 in DNA: TGTGCCAGCAGCTTGGGGTCGAGGGAAAAACTGTTTTTT.

The CDR3 nucleotides are TGTGCCAGCTCACCAGACAGTCATGGCTACACCTTC. Protein sequence: CASSPDSHGYTF. V gene TRBV18 combines with J gene TRBJ1-2; D possibly corresponds to TRBD1 (5 bases). Germline CDR1 is KGHSH and CDR2 is LQKENI. The CDR3 length is 12 residues. Trimming pared 2 bases from V and 6 bases from J, leaving 7 bases between. Full variable domain (remainder filled in from reference TRBV18 and TRBJ1-2): NAGVMQNPRHLVRRRGQEARLRCSPMKGHSHVYWYRQLPEEGLKFMVYLQKENIIDESGMPKERFSAEFPKEGPSILRIQQVVRGDSAAYFCASSPDSHGYTFGSGTRLTVV.

This clone was seen only once. J is TRBJ1-2 and V is TRBV2; 7 nucleotides line up with TRBD1. Germline V gene lookup returns CDR1 SNHLY and CDR2 FYNNEI. CDR3 length equals 12 residues. Trimming removed 9 bases from V and 4 bases from J; junction bases left unmatched: 5. The CDR3: CASGDSSYGYTF. The CDR3, as DNA: TGTGCCAGTGGGGACAGCTCCTATGGCTACACCTTC.

The chain joins TRBV19 to TRBJ2-5, with D hard to call. V was cut by 5 bases and J by 5 bases, with 6 bases left in between. The CDR3 sequence is 11 residues long. Germline V CDR1 and CDR2: LNHDA, SQIVND (reference sequence). The CDR3 nucleotides are TGTGCCAGTAGTTCCGTCGAGACCCAGTACTTC. Protein: CASSSVETQYF.

The rearrangement joins TRBV15 to TRBJ1-1; 9 bases are shared with TRBD1. Germline V gene lookup returns CDR1 LNHNV and CDR2 YYDKDF (reference sequence). Germline trimming cut 1 base from V and 0 bases from J; bases unmatched to any gene: 9. The CDR3 runs to 18 residues. The CDR3 loop is CATSRAGQGRRLNTEAFF. CDR3 in DNA: TGTGCCACCAGCAGAGCGGGACAGGGAAGGAGACTGAACACTGAAGCTTTCTTT.

The genes are TRBV24-1 and TRBJ1-2; perhaps TRBD1 as D (6 bases). This CDR3 is 14 amino acids long. Trimming took off 5 bases at V and 7 bases at J, with 16 bases between the two ends. Per germline, CDR1 KGHDR and CDR2 SFDVKD. The CDR3 DNA sequence: TGTGCCACCAGTGTAGGGTCAGGGGCTGGTGGCTACACCTTC. It yields the protein CATSVGSGAGGYTF.

The chain carries TRBV11-2 and TRBJ1-4; D perhaps matches TRBD1 (6 bases). Trimming stripped 5 bases from V and 8 bases from J, with 9 bases between. Looked up from germline, CDR1 is SGHAT and CDR2 is FQNNGV. The CDR3 consists of 12 residues. For the CDR3, the DNA is TGTGCCAGCAGCAACCAGGGGGAAAAACTGTTTTTT. This codes for CASSNQGEKLFF. Full variable domain (outside the CDR3, taken from reference TRBV11-2 and TRBJ1-4): EAGVAQSPRYKIIEKRQSVAFWCNPISGHATLYWYQQILGQGPKLLIQFQNNGVVDDSQLPKDRFSAERLKGVDSTLKIQPAKLEDSAVYLCASSNQGEKLFFGSGTQLSVL.